The 14 T cell receptor beta chains in this list originate from one sample, sequenced in a study of cytomegalovirus exposure and HLA in healthy donors. Vbeta (60) and Jbeta (13) primers were used in the PCR. The assay was immunoSEQ multiplex PCR, and TCRdb's table has in-frame clones only and misses some. This table holds over 200,000 clones, over 65% found once. The source material was PBMCs. The receptors shown here come from a woman aged 60 to 75 in good health and CMV-seropositive.

The J gene is TRBJ1-1, the V gene TRBV10-1, with a possible D match to TRBD1 (5 bases). Germline values: CDR1 WNHNN, CDR2 SYGVQD (reference sequence). The CDR3 has 13 residues. V was trimmed by 6 bases and J by 6 bases, leaving 14 bases between them. CDR3 in amino acids: CASSDRGHAEAFF. CDR3 sequence (DNA): TGCGCCAGCAGCGACAGAGGACACGCTGAAGCTTTCTTT.

The chain recombines TRBV5-1 with TRBJ2-5, with 9 nucleotides matching TRBD2. The J segment lost 5 bases and the V segment lost 0 bases, leaving 11 bases of the junction unmatched. The CDR3 extends over 17 amino acids. Germline V lookup: CDR1 SGHRS, CDR2 YFSETQ. The CDR3 loop is CASSLDAGGPPGETQYF. The CDR3 nucleotides read TGCGCCAGCAGCTTGGACGCGGGAGGGCCCCCGGGGGAGACCCAGTACTTC.

J is TRBJ1-2 and V is TRBV6-6, with D tentatively TRBD1 (5 bases). This CDR3 has 15 residues. Germline CDR1 MNHNY, CDR2 SVGAGI (reference sequence). The V and J ends lost 5 bases and 4 bases respectively, with 17 bases between them. The CDR3 here is CASSLGGAGSYGYTF. The CDR3 DNA sequence: TGTGCCAGCAGTCTGGGGGGTGCCGGCTCCTATGGCTACACCTTC.

The chain employs TRBV10-3 and TRBJ1-3, with 7 nucleotides matching TRBD1. CDR3 length: 14 amino acids. Germline V gives CDR1 ENHRY, CDR2 SYGVKD. Trimming removed 11 bases from V and 0 bases from J; junction bases left unmatched: 7. The CDR3 region is CASTGVSSGNTIYF. The CDR3 DNA sequence: TGTGCCTCAACAGGGGTCTCCTCTGGAAACACCATATATTTT.

The J gene is TRBJ2-1, the V gene TRBV14; perhaps TRBD1 as D (5 bases). V was cut by 2 bases and J by 3 bases, with 8 bases left in between. The CDR3 contains 14 residues. The germline CDR1 and CDR2 sequences are SGHDN and FVKESK. The CDR3 sequence: CASSQITGYNEQFF. The CDR3 DNA sequence: TGTGCCAGCAGCCAAATTACAGGCTACAATGAGCAGTTCTTC.

In nucleotides, the CDR3 is TGCAGCGTTGACGGGACTAGCGGGAGGTTCTATGAGCAGTTCTTC. Its translation: CSVDGTSGRFYEQFF. The rearrangement links TRBV29-1 to TRBJ2-1; 15 bases agree with TRBD2. CDR3 length: 15 residues. CDR1 and CDR2 from the germline V gene are SQVTM and ANQGSEA. With 3 bases clipped from V and 8 bases from J, the junction kept 5 bases outside the gene matches.

The chain is built from TRBV19 and TRBJ2-7; the D gene is possibly TRBD1 (5 bases). Trimming took off 6 bases at V and 5 bases at J, with 11 bases between the two ends. CDR1 and CDR2 from the germline V gene are LNHDA and SQIVND (reference sequence). This CDR3 is 12 amino acids long. The DNA of the CDR3 is TGTGCCAGTAGAGGGGCCCTCCACGAGCAGTACTTC. Amino acids: CASRGALHEQYF. Based on the CDR3 plus reference TRBV19 and TRBJ2-7, the full variable domain is DGGITQSPKYLFRKEGQNVTLSCEQNLNHDAMYWYRQDPGQGLRLIYYSQIVNDFQKGDIAEGYSVSREKKESFPLTVTSAQKNPTAFYLCASRGALHEQYFGPGTRLTVT.

The chain employs TRBV5-8 and TRBJ1-2, with D hard to call. With 4 bases removed from V and 13 bases from J, the gap between germline ends came to 8 bases. Germline CDR1 is SGHTS and CDR2 is YDEGEE. The CDR3 spans 9 residues. The CDR3 DNA reads as TGTGCCAGCAGCATGAGGTCCACCTTC. Translation: CASSMRSTF.

This clone was found once. This chain links TRBV29-1 with TRBJ2-1; 8 bases are shared with TRBD2. The CDR3 is made up of 14 amino acids. CDR1 is SQVTM and CDR2 is ANQGSEA in the germline V gene. The junction had 9 bases not matched to a gene; V was cut back by 4 bases and J by 7 bases. CDR3 coding DNA: TGCAGCGTTGGCCGGGAGGGCGGGTCGAATGAGCAGTTCTTC. Amino acid sequence: CSVGREGGSNEQFF.

The rearrangement joins TRBV14 to TRBJ1-5, with D maybe TRBD1 (6 bases). Germline lookup yields CDR1 SGHDN and CDR2 FVKESK. This CDR3 spans 19 amino acids. V was clipped by 3 bases and J by 2 bases, with 23 bases between them. The CDR3 is CASSHWGHLGKVGNQPQHF. The CDR3 DNA reads as TGTGCCAGCAGCCATTGGGGACATTTGGGAAAGGTCGGCAATCAGCCCCAGCATTTT.

This clone has a single count. The J gene is TRBJ2-7, the V gene TRBV23-1; the D is unclear. TRBV23-1 is designated an ORF whose function remains uncertain. The V gene lost 10 bases and the J gene lost 0 bases, with 13 bases spanning the gap. CDR3 length equals 13 residues. CDR3 DNA sequence: TGCGCCAACGCCCGGAGTCCCTCCTACGAGCAGTACTTC. Translating it yields CANARSPSYEQYF.

The chain employs TRBV7-2 and TRBJ1-2; TRBD1 might be the D (6 bases). Germline lookup yields CDR1 SGHTA and CDR2 FQGNSA. The ends were cut back, 5 bases at V and 6 bases at J, with 16 bases in the middle. The CDR3 is 14 residues long. The CDR3 region is CASSPTPGVHGYTF. Written as DNA, the CDR3 is TGTGCCAGCAGCCCCACCCCAGGGGTCCATGGCTACACCTTC. The variable domain in full, completed from reference TRBV7-2 and TRBJ1-2, reads GAGVSQSPSNKVTEKGKDVELRCDPISGHTALYWYRQSLGQGLEFLIYFQGNSAPDKSGLPSDRFSAERTGGSVSTLTIQRTQQEDSAVYLCASSPTPGVHGYTFGSGTRLTVV.

V gene TRBV25-1 combines with J gene TRBJ2-1; no firm D call. The CDR3 runs 17 residues. The germline V and J ends were trimmed by 5 bases and 3 bases, with 20 bases remaining between them. Germline V gene sequence: CDR1 MGHDK, CDR2 SYGVNS. CDR3 sequence: CASSLPSGRRLYNEQFF. The CDR3 DNA is TGTGCCAGCAGTCTCCCCTCCGGAAGAAGACTCTACAATGAGCAGTTCTTC.

This chain uses TRBV19 with TRBJ1-1, with D possibly matching TRBD1 (5 bases). Germline CDR1 and CDR2: LNHDA and SQIVND (reference sequence). V was clipped by 2 bases and J by 8 bases, with 12 bases between them. The CDR3 sequence is 13 residues long. Here the CDR3 DNA reads TGTGCCAGTAGTATACAGCGGGACCGAGAAGCTTTCTTT. It translates to CASSIQRDREAFF.